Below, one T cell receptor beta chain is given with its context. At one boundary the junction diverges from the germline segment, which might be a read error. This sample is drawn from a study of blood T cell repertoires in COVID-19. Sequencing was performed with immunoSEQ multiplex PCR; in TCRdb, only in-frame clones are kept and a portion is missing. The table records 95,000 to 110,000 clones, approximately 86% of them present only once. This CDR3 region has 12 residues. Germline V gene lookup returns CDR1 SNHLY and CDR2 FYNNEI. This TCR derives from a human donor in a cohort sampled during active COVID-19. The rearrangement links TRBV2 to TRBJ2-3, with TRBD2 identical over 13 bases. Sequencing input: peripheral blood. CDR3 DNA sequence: TGTGCCAGCAGCGTAGGACTAGCGGGGGTGGATTTT. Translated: CASSVGLAGVDF.